This TCR beta chain is drawn from a study of T cell changes during pregnancy in multiple sclerosis. Method: immunoSEQ multiplex PCR; TCRdb's copy keeps in-frame clones and lacks some. This table has 42,000 or so clones, around 93% appearing once. The specimen was CD8+ T cells from peripheral blood mononuclear cells, collected in the third trimester of pregnancy. This sequence was found in a female donor with multiple sclerosis, enrolled in a pregnancy study.

CDR3 amino acids: CASGLVSSGTPTDTQYF. CDR3 in DNA: TGTGCTAGTGGTTTGGTATCTAGCGGGACGCCCACAGATACGCAGTATTTT. The chain is built from TRBV12-5 and TRBJ2-3; 9 nucleotides match TRBD2. V lost 0 bases, J lost 2 bases, and 6 bases stayed unmatched. This CDR3 comprises 17 residues. Germline assignment: CDR1 LGHNT and CDR2 FRNRAP.